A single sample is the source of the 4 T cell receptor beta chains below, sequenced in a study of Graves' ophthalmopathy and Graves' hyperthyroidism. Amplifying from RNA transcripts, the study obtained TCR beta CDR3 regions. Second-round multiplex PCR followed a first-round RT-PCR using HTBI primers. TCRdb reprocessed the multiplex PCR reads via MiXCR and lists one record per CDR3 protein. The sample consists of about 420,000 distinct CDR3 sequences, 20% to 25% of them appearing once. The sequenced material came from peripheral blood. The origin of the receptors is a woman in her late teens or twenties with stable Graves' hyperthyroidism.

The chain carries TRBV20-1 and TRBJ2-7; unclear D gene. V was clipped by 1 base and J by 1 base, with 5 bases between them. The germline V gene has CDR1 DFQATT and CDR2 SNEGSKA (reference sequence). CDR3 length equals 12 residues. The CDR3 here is CSARVRSYEQYF. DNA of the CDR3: TGCAGTGCTAGAGTTAGATCCTACGAGCAGTACTTC.

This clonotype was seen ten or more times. The CDR3 loop reads CSAKKPPYEQYF. In DNA form, the CDR3 reads TGCAGTGCCAAGAAACCGCCTTACGAGCAGTACTTC. The chain recombines TRBV20-1 with TRBJ2-7; D is unresolved. There are 12 residues in the CDR3. The germline V gene has CDR1 DFQATT and CDR2 SNEGSKA (reference sequence). The germline V and J ends were trimmed by 6 bases and 4 bases, with 13 bases remaining between them.

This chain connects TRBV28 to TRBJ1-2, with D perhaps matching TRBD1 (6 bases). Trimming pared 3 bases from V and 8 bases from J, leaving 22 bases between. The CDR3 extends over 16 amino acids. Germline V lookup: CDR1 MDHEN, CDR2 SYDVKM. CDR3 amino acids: CASSFLWTVTSNGYTF. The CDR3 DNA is TGTGCCAGCAGTTTTTTGTGGACAGTTACATCTAACGGCTACACCTTC.

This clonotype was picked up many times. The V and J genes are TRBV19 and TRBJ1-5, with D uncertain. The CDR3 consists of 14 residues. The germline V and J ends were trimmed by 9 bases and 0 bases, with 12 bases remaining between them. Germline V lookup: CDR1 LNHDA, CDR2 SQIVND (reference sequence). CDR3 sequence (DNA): TGTGCCAGCCAAGGACGGTATAGCAATCAGCCCCAGCATTTT. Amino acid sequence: CASQGRYSNQPQHF.